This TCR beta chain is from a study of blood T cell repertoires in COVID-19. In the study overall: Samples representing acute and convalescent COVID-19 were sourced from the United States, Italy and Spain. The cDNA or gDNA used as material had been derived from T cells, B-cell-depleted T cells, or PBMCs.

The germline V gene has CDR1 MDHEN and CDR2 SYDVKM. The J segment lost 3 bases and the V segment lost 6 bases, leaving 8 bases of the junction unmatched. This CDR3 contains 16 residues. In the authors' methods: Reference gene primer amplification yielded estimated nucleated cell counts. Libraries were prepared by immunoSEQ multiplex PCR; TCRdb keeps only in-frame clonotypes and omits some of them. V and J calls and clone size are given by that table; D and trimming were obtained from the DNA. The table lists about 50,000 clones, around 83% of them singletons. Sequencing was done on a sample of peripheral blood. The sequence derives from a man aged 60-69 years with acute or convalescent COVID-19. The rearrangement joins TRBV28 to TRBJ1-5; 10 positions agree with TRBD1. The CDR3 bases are TGTGCCAGCAGCCGGGACAGGGGCAATGTCAATCAGCCCCAGCATTTT. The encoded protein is CASSRDRGNVNQPQHF.